This T cell receptor (beta chain) derives from a study of T cells in Graves' hyperthyroidism and ophthalmopathy. Over 18 months, lack of ophthalmopathy progression marked Graves' hyperthyroidism as stable. In making diagnoses, clinical symptoms, serum thyroxine and TRAb, thyroid ultrasound and orbital computed tomography were all used. This sample holds PBMCs from under 11 ml fresh peripheral blood. The source material, RNA transcripts, was used to amplify TCR beta CDR3 regions. First-round RT-PCR with HTBI primers amplified the TCR CDR3 region. One entry per CDR3 protein, called by TCRdb with MiXCR from the multiplex PCR reads. Of about 720,000 distinct CDR3 sequences in the sample, roughly 15% were seen once. This clonotype has at least ten counts. Material for sequencing was blood. The sequence came from a man aged 18 to 35 with Graves' hyperthyroidism.

CDR3 protein: CASSPRRGSYQETQYF. The DNA of the CDR3 is TGTGCCAGCAGCCCCCGGAGGGGTTCGTACCAAGAGACCCAGTACTTC. The chain uses TRBV28 and TRBJ2-5, with D perhaps matching TRBD2 (6 bases). The CDR3 is 16 amino acids. The V and J ends lost 6 bases and 0 bases respectively, with 17 bases between them. Germline values: CDR1 MDHEN, CDR2 SYDVKM.